This T cell receptor (beta chain) was sequenced for a study of identical twins. V was pared by 6 bases and J by 1 base, with 15 bases between. The CDR3 consists of 15 residues. Germline V gives CDR1 LNHDA, CDR2 SQIVND (reference sequence). TCRdb passed the 5' RACE reads through MiXCR, listing each CDR3 protein once. The table shows hundreds of thousands of distinct CDR3 sequences, with roughly 7% occurring only once. A further study also used this sample, focusing on yellow fever vaccine responses in identical twins. This second study says: Twins' vaccine T cell responses were reported to seem partly convergent and partly personalized.

The V gene is TRBV19, the J gene TRBJ1-1; no definite D call. This sequence originates from a woman between 18 and 29 years old in good health. Input material: memory (CD45RO+) T cells sorted from blood. The CDR3 DNA reads TGTGCCAGTAGCACCCGTGGTGTCGGGAACACTGAAGCTTTCTTT. Amino acid sequence: CASSTRGVGNTEAFF.